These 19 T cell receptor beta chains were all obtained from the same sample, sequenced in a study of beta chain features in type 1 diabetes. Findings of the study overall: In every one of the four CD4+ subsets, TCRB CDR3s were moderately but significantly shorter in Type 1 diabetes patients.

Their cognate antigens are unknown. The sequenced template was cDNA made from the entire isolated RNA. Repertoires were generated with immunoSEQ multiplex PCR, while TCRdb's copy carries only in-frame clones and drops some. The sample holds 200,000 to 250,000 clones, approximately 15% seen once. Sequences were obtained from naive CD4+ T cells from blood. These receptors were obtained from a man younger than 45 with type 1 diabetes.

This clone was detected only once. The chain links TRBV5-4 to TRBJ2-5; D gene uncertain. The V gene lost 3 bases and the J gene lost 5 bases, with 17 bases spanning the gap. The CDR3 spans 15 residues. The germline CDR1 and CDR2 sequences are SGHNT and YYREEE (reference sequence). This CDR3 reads CASSSYQTLAETQYF. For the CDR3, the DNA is TGTGCCAGCAGCTCCTACCAGACTCTGGCGGAGACCCAGTACTTC. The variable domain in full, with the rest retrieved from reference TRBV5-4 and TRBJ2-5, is ETGVTQSPTHLIKTRGQQVTLRCSSQSGHNTVSWYQQALGQGPQFIFQYYREEENGRGNFPPRFSGLQFPNYSSELNVNALELDDSALYLCASSSYQTLAETQYFGPGTRLLVL.

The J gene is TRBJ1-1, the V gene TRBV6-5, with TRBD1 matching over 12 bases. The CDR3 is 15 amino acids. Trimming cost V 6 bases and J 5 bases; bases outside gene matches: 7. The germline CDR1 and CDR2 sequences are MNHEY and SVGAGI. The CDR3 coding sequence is TGTGCCAGCAGATCCGGGACAGGGGGCTGGACTGAAGCTTTCTTT. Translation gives CASRSGTGGWTEAFF.

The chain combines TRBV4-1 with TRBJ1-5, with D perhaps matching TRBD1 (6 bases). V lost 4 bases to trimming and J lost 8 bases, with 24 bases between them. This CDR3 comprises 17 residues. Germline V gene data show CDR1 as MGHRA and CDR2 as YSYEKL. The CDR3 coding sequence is TGCGCCAGCAGCCGATCGCCAGGGGTCCTGGGGGTTGAGCCCCAGCATTTT. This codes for CASSRSPGVLGVEPQHF.

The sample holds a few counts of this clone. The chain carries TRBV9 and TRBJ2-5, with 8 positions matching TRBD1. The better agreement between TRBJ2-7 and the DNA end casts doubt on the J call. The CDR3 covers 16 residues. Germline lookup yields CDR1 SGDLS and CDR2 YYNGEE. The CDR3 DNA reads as TGTGCCAGCAGCCTATACGGGACAGGAGCCTCCTACGAGCAGTACTTC. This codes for CASSLYGTGASYEQYF.

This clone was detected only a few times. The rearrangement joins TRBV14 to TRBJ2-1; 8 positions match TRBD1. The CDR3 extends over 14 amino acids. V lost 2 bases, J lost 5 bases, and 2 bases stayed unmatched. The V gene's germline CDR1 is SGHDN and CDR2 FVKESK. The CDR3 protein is CASSQLDRDNEQFF. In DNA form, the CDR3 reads TGTGCCAGCAGCCAACTGGACAGGGACAATGAGCAGTTCTTC.

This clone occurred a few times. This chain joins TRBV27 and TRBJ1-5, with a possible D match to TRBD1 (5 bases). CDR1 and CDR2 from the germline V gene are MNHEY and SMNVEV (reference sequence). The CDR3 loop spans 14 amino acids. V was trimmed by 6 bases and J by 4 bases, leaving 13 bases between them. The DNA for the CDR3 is TGTGCCAGCAGCTCCAGGGCAGGGAATCAGCCCCAGCATTTT. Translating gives CASSSRAGNQPQHF.

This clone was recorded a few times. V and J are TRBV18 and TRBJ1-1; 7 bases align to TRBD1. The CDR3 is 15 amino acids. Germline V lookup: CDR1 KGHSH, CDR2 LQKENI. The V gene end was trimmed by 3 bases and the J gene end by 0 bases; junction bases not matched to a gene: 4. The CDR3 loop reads CASSPDRVVNTEAFF. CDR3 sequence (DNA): TGTGCCAGCTCACCTGACAGGGTAGTGAACACTGAAGCTTTCTTT. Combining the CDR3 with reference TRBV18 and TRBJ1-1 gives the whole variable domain NAGVMQNPRHLVRRRGQEARLRCSPMKGHSHVYWYRQLPEEGLKFMVYLQKENIIDESGMPKERFSAEFPKEGPSILRIQQVVRGDSAAYFCASSPDRVVNTEAFFGQGTRLTVV.

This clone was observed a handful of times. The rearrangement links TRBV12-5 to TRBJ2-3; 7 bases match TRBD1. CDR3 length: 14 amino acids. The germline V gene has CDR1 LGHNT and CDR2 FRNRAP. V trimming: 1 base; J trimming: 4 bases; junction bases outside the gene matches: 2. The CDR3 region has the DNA TGTGCTAGTGGTTTGGCCGGGACAGCAGATACGCAGTATTTT. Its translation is CASGLAGTADTQYF.

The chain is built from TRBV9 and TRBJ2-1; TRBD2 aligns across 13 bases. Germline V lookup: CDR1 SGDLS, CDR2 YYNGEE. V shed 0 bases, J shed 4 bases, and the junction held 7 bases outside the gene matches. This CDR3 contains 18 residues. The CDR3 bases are TGTGCCAGCAGCGTAGCGGGTGGACTAGCGGGGGAGTACAATGAGCAGTTCTTC. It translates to CASSVAGGLAGEYNEQFF.

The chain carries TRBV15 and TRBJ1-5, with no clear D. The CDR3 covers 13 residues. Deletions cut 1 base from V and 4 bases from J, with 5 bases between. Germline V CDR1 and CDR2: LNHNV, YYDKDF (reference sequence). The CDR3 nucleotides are TGTGCCACCAGCAGAGGTTCAAATCAGCCCCAGCATTTT. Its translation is CATSRGSNQPQHF.

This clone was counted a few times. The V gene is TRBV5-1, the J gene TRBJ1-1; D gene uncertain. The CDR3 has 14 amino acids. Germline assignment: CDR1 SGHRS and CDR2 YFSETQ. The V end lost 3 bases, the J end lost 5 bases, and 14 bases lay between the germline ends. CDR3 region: CASSSGLLGTEAFF. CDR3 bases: TGCGCCAGCAGCTCCGGACTCCTTGGGACTGAAGCTTTCTTT. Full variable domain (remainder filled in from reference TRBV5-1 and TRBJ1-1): KAGVTQTPRYLIKTRGQQVTLSCSPISGHRSVSWYQQTPGQGLQFLFEYFSETQRNKGNFPGRFSGRQFSNSRSEMNVSTLELGDSALYLCASSSGLLGTEAFFGQGTRLTVV.

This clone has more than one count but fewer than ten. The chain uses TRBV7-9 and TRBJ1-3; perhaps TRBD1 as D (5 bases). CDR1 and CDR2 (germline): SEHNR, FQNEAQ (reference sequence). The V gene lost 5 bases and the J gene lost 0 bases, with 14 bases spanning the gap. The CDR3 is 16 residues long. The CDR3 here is CASSPGAGGSGNTIYF. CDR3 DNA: TGTGCCAGCAGCCCCGGGGCGGGGGGCTCTGGAAACACCATATATTTT.

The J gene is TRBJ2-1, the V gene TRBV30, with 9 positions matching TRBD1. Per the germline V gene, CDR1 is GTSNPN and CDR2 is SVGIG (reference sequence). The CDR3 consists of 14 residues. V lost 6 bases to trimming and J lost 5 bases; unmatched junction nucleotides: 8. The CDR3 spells CACAPWTGDNEQFF. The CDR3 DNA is TGTGCCTGCGCCCCGTGGACAGGGGACAATGAGCAGTTCTTC.

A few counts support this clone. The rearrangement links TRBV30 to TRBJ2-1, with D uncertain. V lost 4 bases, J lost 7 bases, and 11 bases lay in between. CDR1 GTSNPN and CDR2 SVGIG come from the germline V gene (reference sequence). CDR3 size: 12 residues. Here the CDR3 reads CAWMPATNEQFF. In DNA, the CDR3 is TGTGCCTGGATGCCAGCGACGAATGAGCAGTTCTTC.

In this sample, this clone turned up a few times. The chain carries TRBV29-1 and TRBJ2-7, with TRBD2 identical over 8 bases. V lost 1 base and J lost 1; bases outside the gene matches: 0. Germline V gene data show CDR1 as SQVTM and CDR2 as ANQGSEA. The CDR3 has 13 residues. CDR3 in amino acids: CSVEAGGSYEQYF. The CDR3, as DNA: TGCAGCGTTGAAGCGGGAGGGTCCTACGAGCAGTACTTC.

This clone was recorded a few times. The CDR3 nucleotides read TGTGCCAGCAGCCAAGTTAAGGGGGCGTTCACTGAAGCTTTCTTT. This gives the protein CASSQVKGAFTEAFF. The V and J genes are TRBV4-2 and TRBJ1-1; TRBD1 aligns across 7 bases. Germline V CDR1 and CDR2: LGHNA, YNFKEQ. The CDR3 totals 15 residues. V trimming: 1 base; J trimming: 4 bases; junction bases outside the gene matches: 6.

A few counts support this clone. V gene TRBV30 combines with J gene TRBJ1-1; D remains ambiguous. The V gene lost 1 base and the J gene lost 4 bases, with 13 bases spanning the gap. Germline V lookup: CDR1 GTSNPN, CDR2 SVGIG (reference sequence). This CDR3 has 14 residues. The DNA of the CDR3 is TGTGCCTGGAGTGCAATGAGGGCTTTCACTGAAGCTTTCTTT. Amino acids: CAWSAMRAFTEAFF.

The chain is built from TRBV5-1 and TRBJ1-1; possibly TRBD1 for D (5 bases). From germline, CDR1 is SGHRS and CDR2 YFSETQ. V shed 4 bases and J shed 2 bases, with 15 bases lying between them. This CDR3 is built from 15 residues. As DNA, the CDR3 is TGCGCCAGCAGCACCGTCCCGACAGAAAACACTGAAGCTTTCTTT. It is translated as CASSTVPTENTEAFF.

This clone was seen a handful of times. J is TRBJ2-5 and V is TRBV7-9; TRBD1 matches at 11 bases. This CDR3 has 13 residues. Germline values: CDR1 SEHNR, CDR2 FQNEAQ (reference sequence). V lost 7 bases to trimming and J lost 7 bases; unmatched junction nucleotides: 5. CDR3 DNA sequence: TGTGCCAGCACCCGGGACAGGGGGGCGACCCAGTACTTC. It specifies CASTRDRGATQYF.